The entry below describes one T cell receptor (beta chain). It was with 60 Vbeta and 13 Jbeta primers that the PCR ran. The authors' processing: A later analysis counted approximately 88 million unique TCR beta chains, 10 million to 12 million shared. Clones were read by immunoSEQ multiplex PCR, and TCRdb kept only the in-frame ones, dropping some. The V and J calls and clone size come from that table; D and trimming were worked out from the DNA. The table has approximately 170,000 clones, less than 90% seen once. This CDR3 has 15 residues. The junction had 4 bases not matched to a gene; V was cut back by 6 bases and J by 5 bases. Germline CDR1 is MNHEY and CDR2 is SMNVEV (reference sequence). This sample is part of a study of cytomegalovirus exposure and HLA in healthy donors. Study at large: Sequencing of roughly 180 million T cells in an earlier analysis found under 120 million unique TCR beta sequences.

The receptor was isolated from a man aged 45 to 65 in good health and CMV-seropositive. Source material: PBMCs. The V call is TRBV27, the J call TRBJ2-2, with 12 positions matching TRBD2. The CDR3 sequence is CASRTSGRKTGELFF. Here the CDR3 DNA reads TGTGCCAGCAGAACTAGCGGGAGGAAAACCGGGGAGCTGTTTTTT.